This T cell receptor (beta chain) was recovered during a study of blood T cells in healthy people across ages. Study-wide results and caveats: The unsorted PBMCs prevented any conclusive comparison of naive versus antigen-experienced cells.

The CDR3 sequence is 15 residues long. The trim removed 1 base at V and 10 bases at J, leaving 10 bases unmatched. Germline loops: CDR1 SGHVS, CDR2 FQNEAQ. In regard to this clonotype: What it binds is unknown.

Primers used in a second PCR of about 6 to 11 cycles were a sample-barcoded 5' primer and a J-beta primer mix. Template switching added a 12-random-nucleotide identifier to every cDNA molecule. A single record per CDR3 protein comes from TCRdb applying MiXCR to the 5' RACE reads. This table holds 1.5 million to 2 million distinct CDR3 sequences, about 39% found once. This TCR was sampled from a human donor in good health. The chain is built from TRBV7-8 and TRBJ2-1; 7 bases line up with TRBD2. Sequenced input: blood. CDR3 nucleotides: TGTGCCAGCAGCTTAGGGACGACTAGCTCCTACGAGCAGTTCTTC. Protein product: CASSLGTTSSYEQFF.